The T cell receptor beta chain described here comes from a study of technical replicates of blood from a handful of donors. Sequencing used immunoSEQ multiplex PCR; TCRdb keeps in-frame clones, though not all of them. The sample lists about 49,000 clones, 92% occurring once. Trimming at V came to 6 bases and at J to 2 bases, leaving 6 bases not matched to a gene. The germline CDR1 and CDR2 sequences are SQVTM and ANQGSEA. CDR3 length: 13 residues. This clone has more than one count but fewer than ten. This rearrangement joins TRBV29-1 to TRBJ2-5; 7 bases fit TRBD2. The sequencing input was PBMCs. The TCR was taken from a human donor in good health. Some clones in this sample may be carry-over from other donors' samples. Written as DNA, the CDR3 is TGCAGCGTGAAGCGGGATCAACAAGAGACCCAGTACTTC. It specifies CSVKRDQQETQYF.